These 30 T cell receptor beta chains originate from one sample sequenced in a study of cytomegalovirus exposure and HLA in healthy donors. PCR involved 60 Vbeta and 13 Jbeta primers. Data came from immunoSEQ multiplex PCR; TCRdb stores just in-frame clones and leaves some out. Reported are about 140,000 clones; the ten largest clones contain 0.9% to 1%. The material sequenced was PBMCs. These receptors came from a male donor in good health and CMV-seronegative.

The CDR3 bases are TGTGCCAGCAGAACCCGGGGTGTAGATGGCTACACCTTC. Protein sequence: CASRTRGVDGYTF. This chain uses TRBV6-6 with TRBJ1-2, with D uncertain. Germline CDR1 reads MNHNY; CDR2 reads SVGAGI (reference sequence). With 6 bases removed from V and 6 bases from J, the gap between germline ends came to 14 bases. The CDR3 totals 13 residues.

This CDR3 is CASTRASGNYEQYF. CDR3 coding DNA: TGTGCCAGTACCCGCGCTAGCGGAAACTACGAGCAGTACTTC. The chain combines TRBV19 with TRBJ2-7; 7 bases line up with TRBD2. The CDR3 has 14 residues. From germline, CDR1 is LNHDA and CDR2 SQIVND (reference sequence). J lost 3 bases, V lost 7 bases, and 9 bases had no gene match.

The V and J genes are TRBV2 and TRBJ2-4; 8 bases match TRBD1. Germline V gene data show CDR1 as SNHLY and CDR2 as FYNNEI. The CDR3 extends over 10 amino acids. The J segment lost 13 bases and the V segment lost 8 bases, leaving 4 bases of the junction unmatched. CDR3 sequence reads: CASDGTGQYF. In nucleotides, the CDR3 is TGTGCCAGCGACGGGACAGGCCAGTACTTC.

This rearrangement joins TRBV25-1 to TRBJ2-5; D gene ambiguous. This CDR3 spans 11 amino acids. Trimming left V 1 base short and J 5 bases short, with 2 bases between. Germline CDR1 and CDR2: MGHDK and SYGVNS. The CDR3 is CASSESETQYF. CDR3 sequence (DNA): TGTGCCAGCAGTGAATCTGAGACCCAGTACTTC.

The CDR3 is CASGEGGGARGGETQYF. DNA of the CDR3: TGTGCCAGCGGTGAGGGTGGAGGAGCCCGTGGGGGGGAGACCCAGTACTTC. The chain employs TRBV5-4 and TRBJ2-5, with D possibly TRBD2 on 6 matching bases. The V gene lost 7 bases and the J gene lost 5 bases, with 27 bases spanning the gap. The V gene's germline CDR1 is SGHNT and CDR2 YYREEE (reference sequence). There are 17 residues in the CDR3.

V usage is TRBV10-1 and J usage is TRBJ2-2; D ambiguous. CDR3 length equals 13 residues. Trimming removed 5 bases from V and 3 bases from J, with 7 bases in between. Germline CDR1 WNHNN, CDR2 SYGVQD (reference sequence). The CDR3 sequence: CASSIAYTGELFF. Written as DNA, the CDR3 is TGCGCCAGCAGTATAGCTTACACCGGGGAGCTGTTTTTT.

The CDR3 nucleotides are TGTGCCAGCAGCCACGAGACAGCGACTAATTCACCCCTCCACTTT. Its translation is CASSHETATNSPLHF. The chain carries TRBV7-9 and TRBJ1-6, with D perhaps TRBD1 (5 bases). Germline CDR1 reads SEHNR; CDR2 reads FQNEAQ (reference sequence). This CDR3 region has 15 residues. Trimming took off 5 bases at V and 6 bases at J, with 14 bases between the two ends. Together with reference TRBV7-9 and TRBJ1-6, the CDR3 gives the full variable domain: DTGVSQNPRHKITKRGQNVTFRCDPISEHNRLYWYRQTLGQGPEFLTYFQNEAQLEKSRLLSDRFSAERPKGSFSTLEIQRTEQGDSAMYLCASSHETATNSPLHFGNGTRLTVT.

V and J are TRBV2 and TRBJ2-1, with D possibly being TRBD1 (5 bases). With 2 bases removed from V and 6 bases from J, the gap between germline ends came to 20 bases. Per germline, CDR1 SNHLY and CDR2 FYNNEI. There are 17 residues in the CDR3. In nucleotides, the CDR3 is TGTGCCAGCAGTGAAACCTCCACCGGGCAGGGTCGCAATGAGCAGTTCTTC. Its translation: CASSETSTGQGRNEQFF.

This chain links TRBV6-4 with TRBJ2-3; TRBD2 matches 10 bases. This CDR3 spans 14 amino acids. The trim removed 4 bases at V and 5 bases at J, leaving 3 bases unmatched. Germline lookup yields CDR1 MRHNA and CDR2 SNTAGT. In DNA form, the CDR3 reads TGTGCCAGCAGTGGAGCGGGAGGGGAAGATACGCAGTATTTT. Its protein product is CASSGAGGEDTQYF.

This chain connects TRBV19 to TRBJ1-2; a weak D match, TRBD1 (6 bases). The CDR3 runs to 14 residues. The germline CDR1 and CDR2 sequences are LNHDA and SQIVND (reference sequence). V was trimmed by 5 bases and J by 0 bases, leaving 10 bases between them. Here the CDR3 DNA reads TGTGCCAGTAGTGGGGGGGCTGCTAACTATGGCTACACCTTC. Encoded protein: CASSGGAANYGYTF.

The rearrangement joins TRBV7-6 to TRBJ1-1, with 7 positions matching TRBD1. The J segment lost 4 bases and the V segment lost 6 bases, leaving 2 bases of the junction unmatched. The CDR3 sequence is 12 residues long. Looked up from germline, CDR1 is SGHVS and CDR2 is FNYEAQ. The CDR3 DNA reads TGTGCCAGCAGGCCAGGGGGCACTGAAGCTTTCTTT. It is translated as CASRPGGTEAFF.

The chain links TRBV5-1 to TRBJ1-1; TRBD1 matches at 7 bases. There are 11 residues in the CDR3. Germline trimming cut 8 bases from V and 5 bases from J; bases unmatched to any gene: 3. CDR1 SGHRS and CDR2 YFSETQ come from the germline V gene. The chain's CDR3 is CASSRGTEAFF. DNA of the CDR3: TGCGCCAGTTCCAGGGGGACTGAAGCTTTCTTT.

This chain uses TRBV5-6 with TRBJ1-1; D remains unclear. Deletions cut 1 base from V and 0 bases from J, with 10 bases between. CDR3 size: 15 residues. CDR1 and CDR2 (germline): SGHDT, YYEEEE. In DNA, the CDR3 is TGTGCCAGCAGCTTGTACGTAACGGTGAACACTGAAGCTTTCTTT. Amino acid sequence: CASSLYVTVNTEAFF.

The CDR3 sequence: CASSYSRSEAFF. CDR3 DNA: TGTGCCAGCAGTTACTCGAGAAGTGAAGCTTTCTTT. This chain joins TRBV6-5 and TRBJ1-1; no definite D call. This CDR3 is 12 amino acids long. CDR1 is MNHEY, CDR2 SVGAGI, per germline. V gave up 0 bases and J gave up 7 bases, with 6 bases separating them.

This chain uses TRBV4-1 with TRBJ2-3; 8 bases agree with TRBD2. CDR1 MGHRA and CDR2 YSYEKL come from the germline V gene. The CDR3 sequence is 17 residues long. J was trimmed by 5 bases and V by 1 base; bases with no gene match: 11. As DNA, the CDR3 is TGCGCCAGCAGCCAAGCATTTTTGCGGGAGGTAGAAGATACGCAGTATTTT. This sequence encodes CASSQAFLREVEDTQYF.

The chain joins TRBV10-1 to TRBJ2-5; 7 bases align to TRBD1. The CDR3 totals 16 residues. Looked up from germline, CDR1 is WNHNN and CDR2 is SYGVQD (reference sequence). J gave up 0 bases and V 4 bases, and 8 bases lay outside the gene matches. The DNA of the CDR3 is TGCGCCAGCAGTGCTCATCGACAGGGATACCAAGAGACCCAGTACTTC. Translated: CASSAHRQGYQETQYF.

The rearrangement joins TRBV6-6 to TRBJ2-3, with TRBD1 matching 9 bases. This CDR3 has 16 residues. V was clipped by 0 bases and J by 5 bases; unmatched bases: 6. Germline V gene lookup returns CDR1 MNHNY and CDR2 SVGAGI (reference sequence). DNA of the CDR3: TGTGCCAGCAGTTACTCGCGGGACAGGGAGAGAGATACGCAGTATTTT. Its translation: CASSYSRDRERDTQYF.

The chain joins TRBV30 to TRBJ2-5; TRBD1 agrees at 8 bases. CDR1 is GTSNPN and CDR2 is SVGIG in the germline V gene (reference sequence). V lost 0 bases and J lost 3; bases outside the gene matches: 9. This CDR3 contains 16 residues. CDR3 sequence (DNA): TGTGCCTGGAGTGTACCGGGACAGGTATACGAAGAGACCCAGTACTTC. Translating it yields CAWSVPGQVYEETQYF. Full variable domain (rest looked up from reference TRBV30 and TRBJ2-5): SQTIHQWPATLVQPVGSPLSLECTVEGTSNPNLYWYRQAAGRGLQLLFYSVGIGQISSEVPQNLSASRPQDRQFILSSKKLLLSDSGFYLCAWSVPGQVYEETQYFGPGTRLLVL.

The chain couples TRBV5-4 to TRBJ2-5; 8 nucleotides line up with TRBD1. The end of the DNA fits TRBJ2-7 better, so the J call may be wrong. The germline V gene has CDR1 SGHNT and CDR2 YYREEE (reference sequence). This CDR3 is 16 amino acids long. CDR3 amino acids: CASSLDSRTGFDEQYF. The CDR3, as DNA: TGTGCCAGCAGCTTGGACTCTCGGACAGGGTTTGACGAGCAGTACTTC.

The chain recombines TRBV5-1 with TRBJ1-6, with D perhaps matching TRBD1 (5 bases). Trimming removed 6 bases from V and 8 bases from J, with 15 bases in between. Germline CDR1 reads SGHRS; CDR2 reads YFSETQ. This CDR3 comprises 14 residues. The DNA of the CDR3 is TGCGCCAGCAATGAAGGGGATGCCTATTCACCCCTCCACTTT. Translating it yields CASNEGDAYSPLHF.

This chain joins TRBV10-3 and TRBJ1-2, with TRBD1 as a possible D gene (5 bases). The germline CDR1 and CDR2 sequences are ENHRY and SYGVKD. Between the trimmed V and J ends, which lost 4 bases and 7 bases, there was a span of 7 bases. This CDR3 comprises 11 residues. CDR3 in DNA: TGTGCCATCAGTGGGGGGGTTGGCTACACCTTC. Amino acids: CAISGGVGYTF.

V usage is TRBV9 and J usage is TRBJ2-3; weak D call: TRBD2 (6 bases). The V gene lost 0 bases and the J gene lost 15 bases, with 23 bases spanning the gap. This CDR3 region has 15 residues. Germline lookup yields CDR1 SGDLS and CDR2 YYNGEE. In nucleotides, the CDR3 is TGTGCCAGCAGCGTAGGCTCAGCGGGCGCCGTTTTTATATATTTT. This encodes CASSVGSAGAVFIYF.

V and J are TRBV5-4 and TRBJ2-5; D perhaps matches TRBD1 (6 bases). V was cut by 7 bases and J by 5 bases, with 15 bases left in between. CDR1 and CDR2 from the germline V gene are SGHNT and YYREEE (reference sequence). The CDR3 runs 13 residues. The CDR3 DNA follows: TGTGCCAGCGGAATTCAGACAGGCGAGACCCAGTACTTC. This gives the protein CASGIQTGETQYF.

In DNA form, the CDR3 reads TGCAGCGTTGAAGATGTCCCAGGGGAGAACACTGAAGCTTTCTTT. Translation gives CSVEDVPGENTEAFF. The chain has TRBV29-1 and TRBJ1-1; perhaps TRBD1 as D (6 bases). Per germline, CDR1 SQVTM and CDR2 ANQGSEA. CDR3 size: 15 residues. V was shortened by 0 bases and J by 1 base, with 12 bases between the two germline ends.

The rearrangement links TRBV27 to TRBJ2-2; 7 bases match TRBD2. Trimming removed 5 bases from V and 7 bases from J; junction bases left unmatched: 13. Germline CDR1 and CDR2: MNHEY and SMNVEV (reference sequence). CDR3 size: 16 residues. Written as DNA, the CDR3 is TGTGCCAGCAGTATACGTGGGAGGGCGGTGAGCGGGGAGCTGTTTTTT. Its translation: CASSIRGRAVSGELFF.

Note on this clone: The sample contains more than one DNA sequence encoding this CDR3. The CDR3 sequence is CAWGSGDTEAFF. In DNA, the CDR3 is TGTGCCTGGGGATCGGGGGACACTGAAGCTTTCTTT. J is TRBJ1-1 and V is TRBV30; D may be TRBD1 (5 bases). Trimming took off 5 bases at V and 3 bases at J, with 10 bases between the two ends. CDR3 length: 12 residues. Per the germline V gene, CDR1 is GTSNPN and CDR2 is SVGIG (reference sequence).

The J gene is TRBJ2-3, the V gene TRBV2; 10 bases agree with TRBD2. Germline CDR1 SNHLY, CDR2 FYNNEI. This CDR3 region has 14 residues. The V segment lost 8 bases and the J segment 4 bases; nucleotides outside the gene matches: 6. CDR3 sequence: CASPGTSVSDTQYF. The CDR3 nucleotides read TGTGCCAGCCCAGGGACTAGCGTGTCAGATACGCAGTATTTT.

The chain carries TRBV9 and TRBJ2-7; the D is unclear. Germline loops: CDR1 SGDLS, CDR2 YYNGEE. This CDR3 is 16 amino acids long. V gave up 4 bases and J gave up 6 bases, with 23 bases separating them. The CDR3 region has the DNA TGTGCCAGCAGCCCGTGGCCGTCCTACTACTACTTCGAGCAGTACTTC. It codes for CASSPWPSYYYFEQYF.

The DNA of the CDR3 is TGTGCCAGCAGGGGCAAGGGGGTCATCGGGCGAGAGACCCAGTACTTC. This gives the protein CASRGKGVIGRETQYF. The rearrangement uses TRBV27 and TRBJ2-5; tentatively, D is TRBD1 (6 bases). CDR3 size: 16 residues. V lost 6 bases to trimming and J lost 4 bases, with 21 bases between them. From germline, CDR1 is MNHEY and CDR2 SMNVEV (reference sequence).

The gene calls are TRBV28 and TRBJ2-7; TRBD2 matches 9 bases. V was pared by 4 bases and J by 2 bases, with 9 bases of the junction left unmatched. The germline V gene encodes CDR1 MDHEN and CDR2 SYDVKM. The CDR3 extends over 16 amino acids. The CDR3 loop is CASSSPRLAAPYEQYF. DNA of the CDR3: TGTGCCAGCAGTTCCCCCCGACTAGCGGCGCCCTACGAGCAGTACTTC.